This entry concerns a single T cell receptor beta chain. As yet, its antigen is unknown. V dropped 0 bases and J dropped 5 bases, with 6 bases sitting between them. Looked up from germline, CDR1 is SGHRS and CDR2 is YFSETQ. This CDR3 has 12 amino acids. This sample is drawn from a study of graft-versus-host responses after intestinal transplantation. Study-wide background: Anti-thymocyte globulin induction, then tacrolimus and steroids for about three years, went to all recipients. Whole-study findings and limits: Recipient marrow showed GvH clones, some seen first in ileum or blood. High graft-versus-host to host-versus-graft clonal ratios were seen in allografts of patients with graft-donor T cell macrochimerism.

Sequenced by immunoSEQ multiplex PCR; TCRdb stores in-frame clones only, minus some. Of tens of thousands of clones in the sample, roughly 88% are singletons; the top ten hold 0.11%. The sequences come from unstimulated CD4+ T cells sorted from spleen or lymph node cells, collected before intestinal transplant. The receptor was derived from a human donor who received an intestinal transplant. V gene TRBV5-1 combines with J gene TRBJ2-7; D ambiguous. The CDR3 spells CASSLANNEQYF. The CDR3 nucleotides are TGCGCCAGCAGCTTGGCCAACAACGAGCAGTACTTC.